This T cell receptor (beta chain) was recovered during a study of beta chain features in type 1 diabetes. General study points: Shortening that was moderate but significant affected the TCRB CDR3s of Type 1 diabetes patients in all four CD4+ subsets. The study notes PCR might favor shorter templates equally in patients and controls. Compared with healthy donors, patients appeared to share more similar naive, central memory and regulatory TCRB repertoires.

This clone was seen more than once but under ten times. What it binds is unknown. As every portion of the isolated RNA was reverse transcribed, the sequencing read expressed TCRB transcripts. Reads from naive, central memory and regulatory T cell samples averaged approximately 3.4 million. TCRdb's copy holds only in-frame clones and misses some; the assay was immunoSEQ multiplex PCR. The table records about 280,000 clones, approximately 15% of them present only once. With V trimmed by 0 bases and J by 5 bases, 6 bases remained unmatched. From germline, CDR1 is MNHNY and CDR2 SVGAGI (reference sequence). The CDR3 is 15 amino acids.

Sequencing input: naive CD4+ T cells from blood. The V call is TRBV6-6, the J call TRBJ2-5, with 7 bases identical to TRBD2. The receptor was derived from a man aged 18 to 29 with type 1 diabetes. CDR3 sequence (DNA): TGTGCCAGCAGTTACTCGCCGCTGGGAGGGGAGACCCAGTACTTC. Protein product: CASSYSPLGGETQYF.